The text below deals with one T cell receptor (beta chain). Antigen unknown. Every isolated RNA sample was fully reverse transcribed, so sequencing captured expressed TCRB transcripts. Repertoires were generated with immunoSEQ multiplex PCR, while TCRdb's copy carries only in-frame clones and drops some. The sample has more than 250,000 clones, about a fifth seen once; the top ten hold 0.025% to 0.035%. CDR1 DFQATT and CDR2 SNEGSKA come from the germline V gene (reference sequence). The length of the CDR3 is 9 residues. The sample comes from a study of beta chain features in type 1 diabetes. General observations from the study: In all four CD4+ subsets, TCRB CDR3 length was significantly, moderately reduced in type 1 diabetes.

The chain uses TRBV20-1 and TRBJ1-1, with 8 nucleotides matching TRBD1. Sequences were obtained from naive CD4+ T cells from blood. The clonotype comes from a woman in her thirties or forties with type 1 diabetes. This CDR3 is CRVDRETFF. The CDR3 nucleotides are TGCAGGGTGGACAGGGAGACTTTCTTT.